This T cell receptor beta chain was documented in a study of blood T cell repertoires in COVID-19. Study in general: The study drew acute and convalescent COVID-19 samples from the United States, Italy and Spain. In each case, the material was cDNA or gDNA derived from T cells, B-cell-depleted T cells, or PBMCs.

In germline, CDR1 is KGHDR, CDR2 SFDVKD. J lost 0 bases, V lost 3 bases, and 4 bases had no gene match. This CDR3 is built from 16 residues. Methods used by the authors: By means of reference gene primer amplification, nucleated cell counts were estimated. Using immunoSEQ multiplex PCR, the repertoire was profiled, and TCRdb retains in-frame clones only, with some absent. V and J calls and clone size are given by that table; D and trimming were obtained from the DNA. The sample contains roughly 100,000 clones, under 90% of which appear only once. This chain joins TRBV24-1 and TRBJ2-3; 8 bases agree with TRBD2. This receptor was taken from a man older than 75 with acute or convalescent COVID-19. Sequencing was performed on peripheral blood. The CDR3 DNA reads TGTGCCACCAGTGATCCGACTAGCGAGAGCACAGATACGCAGTATTTT. It encodes CATSDPTSESTDTQYF.